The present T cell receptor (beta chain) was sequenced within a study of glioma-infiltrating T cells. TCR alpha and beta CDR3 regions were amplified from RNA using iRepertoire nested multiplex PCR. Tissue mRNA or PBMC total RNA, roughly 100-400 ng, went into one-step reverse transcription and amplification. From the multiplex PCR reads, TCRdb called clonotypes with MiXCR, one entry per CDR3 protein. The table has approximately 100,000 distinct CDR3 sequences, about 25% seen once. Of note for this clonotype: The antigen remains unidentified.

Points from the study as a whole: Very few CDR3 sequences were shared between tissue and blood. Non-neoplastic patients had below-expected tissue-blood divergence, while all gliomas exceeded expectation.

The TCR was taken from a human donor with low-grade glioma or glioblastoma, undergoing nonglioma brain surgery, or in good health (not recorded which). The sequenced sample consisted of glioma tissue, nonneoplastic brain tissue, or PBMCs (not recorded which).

The CDR3 nucleotides read TGCAGTGCTAGAGCAGGGGGCAATGTGAACACTGAAGCTTTCTTT. Its protein is CSARAGGNVNTEAFF. V gene TRBV20-1 combines with J gene TRBJ1-1; TRBD1 matches 8 bases. This CDR3 is built from 15 residues. With 1 base clipped from V and 0 bases from J, the junction kept 4 bases outside the gene matches. Germline values: CDR1 DFQATT, CDR2 SNEGSKA (reference sequence).